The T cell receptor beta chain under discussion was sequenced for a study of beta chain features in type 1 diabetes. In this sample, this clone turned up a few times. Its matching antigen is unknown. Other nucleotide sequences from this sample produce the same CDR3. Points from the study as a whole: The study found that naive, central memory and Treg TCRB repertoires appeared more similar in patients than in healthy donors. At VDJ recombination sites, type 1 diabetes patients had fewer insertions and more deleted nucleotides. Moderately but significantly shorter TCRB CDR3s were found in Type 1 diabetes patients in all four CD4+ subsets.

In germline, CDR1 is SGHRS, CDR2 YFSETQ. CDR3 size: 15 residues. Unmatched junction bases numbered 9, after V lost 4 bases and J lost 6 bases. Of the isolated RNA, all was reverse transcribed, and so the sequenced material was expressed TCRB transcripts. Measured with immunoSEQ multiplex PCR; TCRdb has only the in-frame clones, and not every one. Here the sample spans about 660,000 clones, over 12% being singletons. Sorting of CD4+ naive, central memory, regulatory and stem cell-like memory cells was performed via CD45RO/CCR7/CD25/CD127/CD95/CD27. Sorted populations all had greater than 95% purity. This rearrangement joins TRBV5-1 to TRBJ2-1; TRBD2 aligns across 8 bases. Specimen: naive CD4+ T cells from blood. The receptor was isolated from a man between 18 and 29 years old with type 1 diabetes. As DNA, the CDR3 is TGCGCCAGCAGCCCTCTGGCGGGGGGACCCAATGAGCAGTTCTTC. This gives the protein CASSPLAGGPNEQFF. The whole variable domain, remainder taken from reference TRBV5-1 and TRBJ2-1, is KAGVTQTPRYLIKTRGQQVTLSCSPISGHRSVSWYQQTPGQGLQFLFEYFSETQRNKGNFPGRFSGRQFSNSRSEMNVSTLELGDSALYLCASSPLAGGPNEQFFGPGTRLTVL.